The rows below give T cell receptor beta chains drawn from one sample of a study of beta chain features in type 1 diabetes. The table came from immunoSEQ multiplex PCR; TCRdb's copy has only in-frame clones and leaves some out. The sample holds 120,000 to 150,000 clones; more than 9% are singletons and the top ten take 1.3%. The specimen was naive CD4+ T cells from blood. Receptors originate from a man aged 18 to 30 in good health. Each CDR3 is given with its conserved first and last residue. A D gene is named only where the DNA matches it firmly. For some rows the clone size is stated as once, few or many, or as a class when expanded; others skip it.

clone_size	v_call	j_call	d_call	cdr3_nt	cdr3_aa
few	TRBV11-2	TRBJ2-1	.	TGTGCCAGCAGCTTATTTCCCGAATCGGGCTCCTACAATGAGCAGTTCTTC	CASSLFPESGSYNEQFF
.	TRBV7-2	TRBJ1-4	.	TGTGCCAGCAGCTTAGCCGGGATTAATGAAAAACTGTTTTTT	CASSLAGINEKLFF
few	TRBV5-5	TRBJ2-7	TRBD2	TGTGCCAGCAGGGTTCCCGGGGGGTCCTACGAGCAGTACTTC	CASRVPGGSYEQYF
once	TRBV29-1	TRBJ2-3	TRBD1	TGCAGCGTTCGGCAGGGGGCCGCAGATACGCAGTATTTT	CSVRQGAADTQYF
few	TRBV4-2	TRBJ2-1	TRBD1	TGTGCCAGCAGCCAAGGGACAGGGTATTATAATGAGCAGTTCTTC	CASSQGTGYYNEQFF
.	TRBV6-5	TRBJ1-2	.	TGTGCCAGCAGTTACTCGACGGCAGGGCGGGGCTACACCTTC	CASSYSTAGRGYTF
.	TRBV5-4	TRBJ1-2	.	TGTGCCAGCAGCCCGGCGGGGGACTATGGCTACACCTTC	CASSPAGDYGYTF
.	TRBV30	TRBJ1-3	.	TGTGCCTGGAGTCGCCAGGGGCACTCTGGAAACACCATATATTTT	CAWSRQGHSGNTIYF
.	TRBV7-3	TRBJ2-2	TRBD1	TGTGCCAGCAGCTTCGGGACAGGGACCGGGGAGCTGTTTTTT	CASSFGTGTGELFF
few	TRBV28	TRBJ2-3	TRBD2	TGTGCCAGCAGTTTTTTGGGGGCTAGCGGGGGGATGAACACAGATACGCAGTATTTT	CASSFLGASGGMNTDTQYF
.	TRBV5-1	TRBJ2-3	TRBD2	TGCGCCAGCAGCTTGGCGGTAGCGGGGGCCCAGAGGACAGATACGCAGTATTTT	CASSLAVAGAQRTDTQYF